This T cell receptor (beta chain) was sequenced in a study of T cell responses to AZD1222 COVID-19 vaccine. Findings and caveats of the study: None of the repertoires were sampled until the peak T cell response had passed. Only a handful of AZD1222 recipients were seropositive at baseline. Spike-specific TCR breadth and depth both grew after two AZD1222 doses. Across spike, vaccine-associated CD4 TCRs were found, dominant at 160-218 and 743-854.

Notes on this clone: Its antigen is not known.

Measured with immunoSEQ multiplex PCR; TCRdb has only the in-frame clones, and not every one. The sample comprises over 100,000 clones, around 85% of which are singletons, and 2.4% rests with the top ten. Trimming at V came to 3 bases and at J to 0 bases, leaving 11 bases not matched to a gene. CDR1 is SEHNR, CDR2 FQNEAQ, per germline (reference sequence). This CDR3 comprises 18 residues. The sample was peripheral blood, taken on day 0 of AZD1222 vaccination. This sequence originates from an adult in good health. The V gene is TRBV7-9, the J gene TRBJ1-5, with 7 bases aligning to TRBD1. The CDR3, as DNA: TGTGCCAGCAGCTTTCCCGACAGGGAGATAAATAGCAATCAGCCCCAGCATTTT. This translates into CASSFPDREINSNQPQHF.